Each of the 6 T cell receptor beta chains below was sequenced from the same sample in a study of early T cells in non-severe SARS-CoV-2 infection. A single record per CDR3 protein comes from TCRdb applying MiXCR to the 5' RACE reads. This table has 35,000 to 45,000 distinct CDR3 sequences, around 6% appearing once. Input material: whole blood. The receptors were gathered from an adult who was a healthcare worker with PCR-confirmed SARS-CoV-2 infection or an uninfected control (not recorded which).

The V gene is TRBV20-1, the J gene TRBJ2-7; TRBD2 agrees at 7 bases. Germline assignment: CDR1 DFQATT and CDR2 SNEGSKA (reference sequence). The ends lost 3 bases at V and 5 bases at J; junction bases unmatched: 7. The CDR3 length is 13 residues. CDR3 DNA sequence: TGCAGTGCTAGGTCTGCGGGAGAACACGAGCAGTACTTC. This codes for CSARSAGEHEQYF.

This clonotype was observed many times. This chain links TRBV5-1 with TRBJ2-7; D is perhaps TRBD1 (6 bases). The CDR3 loop spans 13 amino acids. The germline V gene has CDR1 SGHRS and CDR2 YFSETQ. Trimming took 2 bases from V and 2 from J, leaving 8 bases between them. The CDR3 reads CASSFAGAYEQYF. The DNA for the CDR3 is TGCGCCAGCAGCTTCGCAGGGGCCTACGAGCAGTACTTC.

V and J are TRBV7-6 and TRBJ2-3, with 8 bases matching TRBD2. Unmatched junction bases numbered 15, after V lost 1 base and J lost 6 bases. This CDR3 contains 18 residues. Germline CDR1 SGHVS, CDR2 FNYEAQ. The CDR3 region has the DNA TGTGCCAGCAGCTTAGTTAAGATCGGAGCGGGGGCTCAGGATACGCAGTATTTT. This encodes CASSLVKIGAGAQDTQYF.

The table lists this clonotype with many counts. The chain is built from TRBV12-3 or TRBV12-4 and TRBJ1-4; D may be TRBD1 (6 bases). The CDR3 has 16 amino acids. Trimming pared 5 bases from V and 0 bases from J, leaving 13 bases between. This CDR3 reads CASSPQGIATNEKLFF. DNA for the CDR3: TGTGCCAGCAGTCCACAGGGAATTGCAACTAATGAAAAACTGTTTTTT.

This clonotype was found many times. V and J are TRBV5-4 and TRBJ2-5; D perhaps matches TRBD2 (6 bases). Trimming shortened V by 1 base and J by 1 base, and 17 bases separated the two germline ends. The CDR3 consists of 17 residues. Germline V gene lookup returns CDR1 SGHNT and CDR2 YYREEE (reference sequence). For the CDR3, the DNA is TGTGCCAGCAGCTTGCCTTTTGGAGGGTCCCGCCAAGAGACCCAGTACTTC. It translates to CASSLPFGGSRQETQYF.

This clonotype was recorded many times. The gene calls are TRBV14 and TRBJ2-7; D remains ambiguous. V dropped 2 bases and J dropped 5 bases, with 7 bases sitting between them. Germline V gives CDR1 SGHDN, CDR2 FVKESK. The CDR3 runs 12 residues. CDR3 in amino acids: CASSQTYNEQYF. CDR3 in DNA: TGTGCCAGCAGCCAAACTTACAACGAGCAGTACTTC.